This T cell receptor beta chain was profiled in a study of CD8 T cells in Susac syndrome. Concerning this clonotype: As yet, its antigen is unknown.

The CDR3 has 13 residues. J lost 4 bases, V lost 8 bases, and 5 bases had no gene match. Germline CDR1 reads MGHDK; CDR2 reads SYGVNS. General study findings and limits: It was acknowledged in the study that the number of individuals who were included in its TCR sequencing and HLA analysis was relatively small.

It was with random hexamers that 0.5 to 1 ug RNA was reverse transcribed. The amplification used immunoSEQ multiplex PCR on TCR beta CDR3; it spanned 54 Vbeta and 13 Jbeta. A single record per CDR3 protein comes from TCRdb applying MiXCR to the immunoSEQ multiplex PCR reads. The sample lists 65,000 to 75,000 distinct CDR3 sequences; 85% to 95% were seen once. From blood CD8+ and CD4+ T cells, the TCR beta chain was sequenced. The TEMRA cells underwent FACS enrichment, while the CD8+ and CD4+ T cells underwent negative isolation. Sequenced sample: CD8+ T cells from PBMCs. This chain uses TRBV25-1 with TRBJ1-5; 7 bases map to TRBD1. The sequence came from a human donor in good health. The CDR3 is CASATGLNQPQHF. For the CDR3, the DNA is TGTGCCAGCGCGACAGGGTTAAATCAGCCCCAGCATTTT.